Shown below are 14 T cell receptor beta chains from a single sample sequenced in a study of T cell repertoires in cytomegalovirus infection. Which antigens these TCRs recognize remains unknown. TCRdb itself ran the reads through MiXCR, one entry per CDR3 protein. The sample comprises a few hundred thousand distinct CDR3 sequences, 40% of which are singletons, and roughly 50% rests with the top ten. Sequenced material: cultured PBMCs, taken from culture after CMV antigen stimulation. The receptors here all came from a human donor in good health (CMV status not recorded). Some clones in this sample may be carry-over from other donors' samples.

The CDR3 protein is CASSTLAGTGGAWTEAFF. CDR3 nucleotide sequence: TGTGCCAGCAGCACGCTAGCCGGGACAGGGGGCGCGTGGACTGAAGCTTTCTTT. This chain links TRBV7-8 with TRBJ1-1, with TRBD1 identical over 12 bases. Germline V gene lookup returns CDR1 SGHVS and CDR2 FQNEAQ. With V trimmed by 5 bases and J by 5 bases, 15 bases remained unmatched. The CDR3 has 18 amino acids.

This clonotype was seen a handful of times. This sequence joins TRBV7-9 and TRBJ2-4, with D perhaps TRBD2 (5 bases). The CDR3 is 11 residues long. With 8 bases removed from V and 8 bases from J, the gap between germline ends came to 10 bases. Germline values: CDR1 SEHNR, CDR2 FQNEAQ (reference sequence). In nucleotides, the CDR3 is TGTGCCAGCGGGAGAGGAGACATTCAGTACTTC. Encoded protein: CASGRGDIQYF. The whole variable domain, remainder taken from reference TRBV7-9 and TRBJ2-4, is DTGVSQNPRHKITKRGQNVTFRCDPISEHNRLYWYRQTLGQGPEFLTYFQNEAQLEKSRLLSDRFSAERPKGSFSTLEIQRTEQGDSAMYLCASGRGDIQYFGAGTRLSVL.

The CDR3 DNA sequence: TGTGCCAGCAGCTTAGGGTCGGCGGGACAGGGGTATGAGACCCAGTACTTC. Its translation: CASSLGSAGQGYETQYF. The chain has TRBV7-2 and TRBJ2-5; 10 bases map to TRBD1. V gave up 1 base and J gave up 5 bases; unmatched junction bases: 10. The CDR3 sequence is 17 residues long. From germline, CDR1 is SGHTA and CDR2 FQGNSA.

This chain joins TRBV3-1 and TRBJ1-1; the D is unclear. Trimming removed 1 base from V and 6 bases from J, with 9 bases in between. The length of the CDR3 is 13 residues. The germline V gene has CDR1 LGHDT and CDR2 YNNKEL (reference sequence). DNA of the CDR3: TGTGCCAGCAGCCAAGGAGAGGGAGCTGAAGCTTTCTTT. This codes for CASSQGEGAEAFF.

This clonotype was detected ten times or more. The chain is built from TRBV7-2 and TRBJ1-2, with D possibly TRBD1 on 6 matching bases. Trimming stripped 4 bases from V and 6 bases from J, with 12 bases between. The CDR3 runs 13 residues. Germline CDR1 is SGHTA and CDR2 is FQGNSA. The DNA of the CDR3 is TGTGCCAGCAGCTCCCGGGACATAGATGGCTACACCTTC. It specifies CASSSRDIDGYTF.

This clonotype was observed a few times. The chain couples TRBV7-2 to TRBJ2-3, with a weak D call TRBD2 (6 bases). The CDR3 loop spans 15 amino acids. V gave up 1 base and J gave up 5 bases, with 13 bases separating them. From germline, CDR1 is SGHTA and CDR2 FQGNSA. CDR3 coding DNA: TGTGCCAGCAGCTTAGTTATAGCGGAAGGAGATACGCAGTATTTT. It is translated as CASSLVIAEGDTQYF.

This clonotype has only a few counts. The chain recombines TRBV7-9 with TRBJ2-5; no definite D call. Trimming shortened V by 4 bases and J by 3 bases, and 6 bases separated the two germline ends. The CDR3 runs to 12 residues. CDR1 SEHNR and CDR2 FQNEAQ come from the germline V gene (reference sequence). CDR3 sequence reads: CASSSREETQYF. The DNA of the CDR3 is TGTGCCAGCAGCTCCCGGGAAGAGACCCAGTACTTC.

This clonotype was observed a handful of times. This rearrangement joins TRBV14 to TRBJ2-5, with D unresolved. V was cut by 1 base and J by 2 bases, with 5 bases left in between. The germline V gene encodes CDR1 SGHDN and CDR2 FVKESK. CDR3 length: 13 amino acids. The CDR3 coding sequence is TGTGCCAGCAGCCAAGTCATTCAAGAGACCCAGTACTTC. This sequence encodes CASSQVIQETQYF.

This clonotype came up a few times. The rearrangement links TRBV7-2 to TRBJ2-1, with a weak D call TRBD2 (6 bases). This CDR3 comprises 15 residues. Germline V gene sequence: CDR1 SGHTA, CDR2 FQGNSA. The V end lost 3 bases, the J end lost 5 bases, and 14 bases lay between the germline ends. CDR3 in amino acids: CASSFRAEGHNEQFF. The CDR3, as DNA: TGTGCCAGCAGCTTTCGGGCGGAGGGGCACAATGAGCAGTTCTTC. Full variable domain (outside the CDR3, taken from reference TRBV7-2 and TRBJ2-1): GAGVSQSPSNKVTEKGKDVELRCDPISGHTALYWYRQSLGQGLEFLIYFQGNSAPDKSGLPSDRFSAERTGGSVSTLTIQRTQQEDSAVYLCASSFRAEGHNEQFFGPGTRLTVL.

This clonotype was counted a few times. The V call is TRBV10-3, the J call TRBJ2-5; perhaps TRBD2 as D (5 bases). The CDR3 loop spans 15 amino acids. Germline V CDR1 and CDR2: ENHRY, SYGVKD. Trimming stripped 6 bases from V and 3 bases from J, with 17 bases between. In DNA form, the CDR3 reads TGTGCCATCAGGGGGAGTTGGCCAGCGGAAGAGACCCAGTACTTC. Translated: CAIRGSWPAEETQYF.

This clonotype was seen only a few times. This sequence joins TRBV27 and TRBJ1-4, with D unclear. CDR1 is MNHEY, CDR2 SMNVEV, per germline (reference sequence). There are 14 residues in the CDR3. V gave up 5 bases and J gave up 0 bases, with 7 bases separating them. CDR3 in amino acids: CASSTSATNEKLFF. The CDR3 nucleotides read TGTGCCAGCAGTACTTCAGCAACTAATGAAAAACTGTTTTTT.

This clonotype came up a few times. The chain joins TRBV7-9 to TRBJ2-7; 10 bases align to TRBD1. V lost 1 base and J lost 6; bases outside the gene matches: 6. The CDR3 has 15 amino acids. Per germline, CDR1 SEHNR and CDR2 FQNEAQ (reference sequence). CDR3 DNA: TGTGCCAGCAGCTTAGGGTATGGGGACAGGGGCGAGCAGTACTTC. Amino acid sequence: CASSLGYGDRGEQYF.

This clonotype was counted a few times. The rearrangement links TRBV7-2 to TRBJ2-1, with TRBD2 as a possible D gene (5 bases). Trimming took off 6 bases at V and 8 bases at J, with 14 bases between the two ends. This CDR3 is built from 13 residues. Germline CDR1 is SGHTA and CDR2 is FQGNSA. CDR3 sequence reads: CASSLTNEDEQFF. The DNA for the CDR3 is TGTGCCAGCAGTTTGACTAACGAAGATGAGCAGTTCTTC.

V usage is TRBV6-6 and J usage is TRBJ1-6; TRBD1 matches at 10 bases. The CDR3 is 15 amino acids. With 5 bases clipped from V and 10 bases from J, the junction kept 8 bases outside the gene matches. Looked up from germline, CDR1 is MNHNY and CDR2 is SVGAGI (reference sequence). The CDR3 spells CASSDGQGVLSPLHF. CDR3 sequence (DNA): TGTGCCAGCAGTGACGGACAGGGGGTTTTGTCACCCCTCCACTTT.